This T cell receptor (beta chain) originates from a study of blood T cell repertoires in COVID-19. At the level of the study: Whether acute or convalescent, the COVID-19 samples came from the United States, Italy and Spain. Nucleic acid was either cDNA or gDNA, and it came from T cells, B-cell-depleted T cells, or PBMCs.

Ages ranged from about 18 to 89 years, with residence in 24 US areas. Study processing details: Amplification from reference gene primers served as the basis for estimated nucleated cell counts. Libraries were prepared by immunoSEQ multiplex PCR; TCRdb keeps only in-frame clonotypes and omits some of them. The V and J calls and clone size were taken over from that table, and D and trimming were inferred from the DNA. This sample has a few hundred thousand clones, with approximately 90% found just once. Germline values: CDR1 SNHLY, CDR2 FYNNEI. J lost 4 bases, V lost 7 bases, and 6 bases had no gene match. The CDR3 spans 15 residues.

The sequenced sample was PBMCs or T cells enriched from blood (not recorded which). The rearrangement links TRBV2 to TRBJ1-5; TRBD1 aligns across 11 bases. The sequence derives from a woman in her forties or fifties who had recovered from COVID-19. This chain's CDR3 is CASKGGQGGNQPQHF. The CDR3 nucleotides are TGTGCCAGCAAGGGGGGACAGGGGGGAAATCAGCCCCAGCATTTT.